The T cell receptor beta chain under discussion was sequenced for a study of cytomegalovirus exposure and HLA in healthy donors. With 0 bases removed from V and 3 bases from J, the gap between germline ends came to 3 bases. Germline V gene lookup returns CDR1 SGHRS and CDR2 YFSETQ. CDR3 length: 12 amino acids. Amplification used 60 Vbeta primers and 13 Jbeta primers. TCRdb's table, derived via immunoSEQ multiplex PCR, lists solely in-frame clones and lacks some. The table has 13,000 to 15,000 clones, about 60% seen once; the top ten hold over 15%. Sequenced material: PBMCs. The receptor comes from a woman aged 45-65 years in good health and CMV-seropositive. The gene calls are TRBV5-1 and TRBJ1-1; D is undetermined. The CDR3 region has the DNA TGCGCCAGCAGCTTGGGAGACACTGAAGCTTTCTTT. Its translation: CASSLGDTEAFF.